What follows are 19 T cell receptor beta chains derived from one specimen sequenced in a study of blood T cell repertoires in COVID-19. The protocol was immunoSEQ multiplex PCR, while the TCRdb copy is restricted to in-frame clones and leaves out a portion. The sample includes approximately 240,000 clones, roughly 80% of them seen just once. What was sequenced was PBMCs or T cells enriched from blood (not recorded which). These TCRs come from a woman aged 40 to 50 with acute COVID-19.

The rearrangement joins TRBV5-4 to TRBJ2-1; TRBD2 matches at 10 bases. CDR1 SGHNT and CDR2 YYREEE come from the germline V gene (reference sequence). V trimming: 1 base; J trimming: 5 bases; junction bases outside the gene matches: 3. CDR3 size: 15 residues. Here the CDR3 reads CASSLTGLADNEQFF. The CDR3, as DNA: TGTGCCAGCAGCTTGACTGGACTAGCGGACAATGAGCAGTTCTTC. The full variable domain, completed using reference TRBV5-4 and TRBJ2-1, is ETGVTQSPTHLIKTRGQQVTLRCSSQSGHNTVSWYQQALGQGPQFIFQYYREEENGRGNFPPRFSGLQFPNYSSELNVNALELDDSALYLCASSLTGLADNEQFFGPGTRLTVL.

The chain recombines TRBV5-1 with TRBJ2-4, with 9 bases lining up with TRBD1. V lost 0 bases to trimming and J lost 7 bases; unmatched junction nucleotides: 2. Germline V gives CDR1 SGHRS, CDR2 YFSETQ. The CDR3 consists of 14 residues. The CDR3 DNA reads TGCGCCAGCAGCTTGGATGGGACAGGGAACATTCAGTACTTC. Its translation: CASSLDGTGNIQYF.

The rearrangement uses TRBV6-4 and TRBJ2-7, with 10 bases matching TRBD2. Germline CDR1 and CDR2: MRHNA and SNTAGT. V lost 8 bases, J lost 2 bases, and 9 bases stayed unmatched. This CDR3 contains 15 residues. The CDR3 spells CASRTSGRAAYEQYF. CDR3 bases: TGTGCCAGCCGGACTAGCGGCCGTGCTGCCTACGAGCAGTACTTC.

This clone was counted only a few times. The chain is built from TRBV2 and TRBJ1-4; 10 nucleotides line up with TRBD1. Losses at the gene ends were 4 bases for V and 6 bases for J; bases not matched to a gene: 17. The CDR3 spans 19 residues. Germline-derived CDR1 and CDR2 are SNHLY and FYNNEI. As DNA, the CDR3 is TGTGCCAGCAGTGTTCCTCGGGACAGGGGAATTAAAGGGTATGAAAAACTGTTTTTT. Translating it yields CASSVPRDRGIKGYEKLFF. The full variable domain, with the rest looked up from reference TRBV2 and TRBJ1-4, is EPEVTQTPSHQVTQMGQEVILRCVPISNHLYFYWYRQILGQKVEFLVSFYNNEISEKSEIFDDQFSVERPDGSNFTLKIRSTKLEDSAMYFCASSVPRDRGIKGYEKLFFGSGTQLSVL.

V is TRBV7-2 and J is TRBJ1-4, with a possible D match to TRBD1 (6 bases). From germline, CDR1 is SGHTA and CDR2 FQGNSA. V was shortened by 5 bases and J by 7 bases, with 20 bases between the two germline ends. CDR3 length: 16 amino acids. CDR3 protein: CASSPGYREGGEKLFF. CDR3 in DNA: TGTGCCAGCAGCCCCGGGTACAGGGAAGGGGGTGAAAAACTGTTTTTT.

The V call is TRBV7-2, the J call TRBJ1-2; D ambiguous. Germline-derived CDR1 and CDR2 are SGHTA and FQGNSA. The germline V and J ends were trimmed by 1 base and 0 bases, with 6 bases remaining between them. The CDR3 extends over 14 amino acids. The CDR3: CASSLGGTNYGYTF. The CDR3 DNA reads as TGTGCCAGCAGCTTAGGCGGAACTAACTATGGCTACACCTTC. Full variable domain (rest looked up from reference TRBV7-2 and TRBJ1-2): GAGVSQSPSNKVTEKGKDVELRCDPISGHTALYWYRQSLGQGLEFLIYFQGNSAPDKSGLPSDRFSAERTGGSVSTLTIQRTQQEDSAVYLCASSLGGTNYGYTFGSGTRLTVV.

The chain uses TRBV5-1 and TRBJ2-7, with 7 positions matching TRBD1. Germline-derived CDR1 and CDR2 are SGHRS and YFSETQ. The CDR3 extends over 14 amino acids. Germline trimming cut 4 bases from V and 0 bases from J; bases unmatched to any gene: 4. CDR3 sequence: CASSTGTASYEQYF. In DNA form, the CDR3 reads TGCGCCAGCAGCACCGGGACAGCCTCCTACGAGCAGTACTTC.

V and J are TRBV6-5 and TRBJ1-5, with D perhaps matching TRBD1 (6 bases). The V gene lost 5 bases and the J gene lost 4 bases, with 9 bases spanning the gap. The CDR3 is 13 amino acids. Germline CDR1 reads MNHEY; CDR2 reads SVGAGI. The chain's CDR3 is CASSPQGNQPQHF. For the CDR3, the DNA is TGTGCCAGCAGTCCCCAGGGGAATCAGCCCCAGCATTTT.

In DNA, the CDR3 is TGCAGCGCGCCAGGGGGCGCGGATACGCAGTATTTT. Translation: CSAPGGADTQYF. The chain couples TRBV29-1 to TRBJ2-3, with TRBD1 identical over 8 bases. The ends lost 7 bases at V and 6 bases at J; junction bases unmatched: 6. Germline V gives CDR1 SQVTM, CDR2 ANQGSEA. The CDR3 is 12 amino acids.

The CDR3: CASSWGGPETQYF. The CDR3 nucleotides read TGTGCCAGCAGCTGGGGGGGGCCGGAGACCCAGTACTTC. The V and J genes are TRBV7-2 and TRBJ2-5; D perhaps matches TRBD2 (7 bases). The CDR3 extends over 13 amino acids. Trimming pared 4 bases from V and 5 bases from J, leaving 11 bases between. Germline V gene data show CDR1 as SGHTA and CDR2 as FQGNSA.

This clone was counted many times. The gene calls are TRBV7-9 and TRBJ2-5; perhaps TRBD2 as D (5 bases). Germline V gene data show CDR1 as SEHNR and CDR2 as FQNEAQ (reference sequence). This CDR3 spans 15 amino acids. The V gene lost 5 bases and the J gene lost 1 base, with 14 bases spanning the gap. The CDR3 loop is CASSPHAGTQETQYF. In DNA form, the CDR3 reads TGTGCCAGCAGCCCCCACGCGGGTACCCAAGAGACCCAGTACTTC.

This clone was observed a single time. The chain combines TRBV19 with TRBJ1-1; 12 positions agree with TRBD1. J lost 4 bases, V lost 5 bases, and 8 bases had no gene match. Germline V lookup: CDR1 LNHDA, CDR2 SQIVND (reference sequence). This CDR3 has 16 amino acids. The CDR3 spells CASSSAPGQGATEAFF. The CDR3 DNA reads as TGTGCCAGTAGTTCCGCCCCGGGACAGGGGGCCACTGAAGCTTTCTTT.

Here the CDR3 reads CASSFTNSNYGYTF. In nucleotides, the CDR3 is TGTGCCAGCAGTTTCACGAATAGCAACTATGGCTACACCTTC. The chain uses TRBV28 and TRBJ1-2; D not certain. The CDR3 length is 14 residues. Germline CDR1 MDHEN, CDR2 SYDVKM. The V end lost 3 bases, the J end lost 2 bases, and 10 bases lay between the germline ends.

The chain uses TRBV9 and TRBJ2-7; 12 bases map to TRBD2. Germline assignment: CDR1 SGDLS and CDR2 YYNGEE. The ends lost 3 bases at V and 5 bases at J; junction bases unmatched: 6. The CDR3 consists of 15 residues. The CDR3 region is CASSGTSGAAHEQYF. The CDR3, as DNA: TGTGCCAGCAGCGGGACTAGCGGGGCTGCCCACGAGCAGTACTTC.

The chain joins TRBV5-1 to TRBJ1-3, with D perhaps matching TRBD1 (5 bases). In germline, CDR1 is SGHRS, CDR2 YFSETQ. The CDR3 covers 17 residues. V was cut by 0 bases and J by 4 bases, with 17 bases left in between. This chain's CDR3 is CASSLAGKEGVGNTIYF. CDR3 sequence (DNA): TGCGCCAGCAGCTTGGCAGGGAAGGAAGGGGTCGGAAACACCATATATTTT.

This rearrangement joins TRBV5-1 to TRBJ2-2; 7 positions agree with TRBD2. This CDR3 contains 16 residues. CDR1 and CDR2 (germline): SGHRS, YFSETQ. V dropped 0 bases and J dropped 0; count of bases not matched to a gene: 2. The CDR3 protein is CASSLAGGSNTGELFF. Here the CDR3 DNA reads TGCGCCAGCAGCTTGGCCGGGGGGTCGAACACCGGGGAGCTGTTTTTT.

V and J are TRBV10-3 and TRBJ2-7, with D unclear. V was clipped by 0 bases and J by 5 bases, with 8 bases between them. CDR1 is ENHRY and CDR2 is SYGVKD in the germline V gene. This CDR3 has 13 amino acids. The CDR3 loop is CAISESESHEQYF. The CDR3 nucleotides are TGTGCCATCAGTGAGTCAGAGTCCCACGAGCAGTACTTC.

The J gene is TRBJ1-1, the V gene TRBV6-5; D possibly corresponds to TRBD1 (6 bases). From germline, CDR1 is MNHEY and CDR2 SVGAGI. V lost 5 bases to trimming and J lost 1 base, with 14 bases between them. The CDR3 sequence is 15 residues long. The CDR3 nucleotides are TGTGCCAGCAGTCCGGGGGGGGCTGAGAACACTGAAGCTTTCTTT. This gives the protein CASSPGGAENTEAFF.

The chain has TRBV7-6 and TRBJ2-1, with TRBD2 identical over 15 bases. The V segment lost 4 bases and the J segment 7 bases; nucleotides outside the gene matches: 5. The CDR3 consists of 16 residues. CDR1 and CDR2 from the germline V gene are SGHVS and FNYEAQ. DNA for the CDR3: TGTGCCAGCAGCTCCGGACTAGCGGGGGGGAGGAATGAGCAGTTCTTC. Translating gives CASSSGLAGGRNEQFF. The whole variable domain, filled in from reference TRBV7-6 and TRBJ2-1, reads GAGVSQSPRYKVTKRGQDVALRCDPISGHVSLYWYRQALGQGPEFLTYFNYEAQQDKSGLPNDRFSAERPEGSISTLTIQRTEQRDSAMYRCASSSGLAGGRNEQFFGPGTRLTVL.